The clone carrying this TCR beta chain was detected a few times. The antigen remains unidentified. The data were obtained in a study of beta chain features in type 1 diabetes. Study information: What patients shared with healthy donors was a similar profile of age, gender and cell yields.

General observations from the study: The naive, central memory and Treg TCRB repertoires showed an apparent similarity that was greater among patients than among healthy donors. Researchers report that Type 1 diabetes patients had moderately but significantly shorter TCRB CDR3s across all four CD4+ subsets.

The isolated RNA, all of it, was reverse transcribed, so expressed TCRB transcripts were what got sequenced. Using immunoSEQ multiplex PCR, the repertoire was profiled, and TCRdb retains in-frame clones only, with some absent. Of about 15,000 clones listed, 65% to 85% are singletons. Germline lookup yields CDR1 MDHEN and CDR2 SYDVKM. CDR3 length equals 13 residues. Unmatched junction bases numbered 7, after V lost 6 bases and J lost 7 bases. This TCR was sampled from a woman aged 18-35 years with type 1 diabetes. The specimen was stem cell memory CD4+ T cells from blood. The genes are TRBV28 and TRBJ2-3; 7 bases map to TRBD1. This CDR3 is CASSTGQPNTQYF. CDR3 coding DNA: TGTGCCAGCAGCACGGGACAGCCCAATACGCAGTATTTT.